This T cell receptor (beta chain) stems from a study of cytomegalovirus exposure and HLA in healthy donors. Researchers ran the PCR with 60 Vbeta and 13 Jbeta primers. Profiling relied on immunoSEQ multiplex PCR, and the TCRdb table lists in-frame clones only, not all of them. The specimen's table records about 160,000 clones. The CDR3 runs to 12 residues. Trimming removed 1 base from V and 6 bases from J, with 8 bases in between. From germline, CDR1 is SGHDT and CDR2 YYEEEE. The material sequenced was PBMCs. The TCR originated in a woman aged 55 to 70 in good health and CMV-seronegative. The V call is TRBV5-6, the J call TRBJ2-7; weak D call: TRBD2 (5 bases). In DNA, the CDR3 is TGTGCCAGCAGCTTGTCGGGAATCGAGCAGTACTTC. This encodes CASSLSGIEQYF.